The 13 T cell receptor beta chains below all came from one sample that was sequenced in a study of shared clonotypes between healthy human individuals. Sequenced by immunoSEQ multiplex PCR; TCRdb stores in-frame clones only, minus some. Of over a million clones in the sample, about 84% were seen once. Sequences were obtained from memory CD4+ T cells from PBMCs. The sample's subset: CD45RA-negative fraction. The receptor source for this set is a man aged 18 to 29 in good health. Some clones in this sample may be carry-over from other donors' samples.

The CDR3 loop reads CAWMGGNNEQFF. The CDR3 DNA reads TGTGCCTGGATGGGAGGGAACAATGAGCAGTTCTTC. The rearrangement joins TRBV30 to TRBJ2-1; 7 nucleotides line up with TRBD2. Germline CDR1 is GTSNPN and CDR2 is SVGIG (reference sequence). Trimming at V came to 4 bases and at J to 5 bases, leaving 2 bases not matched to a gene. This CDR3 is built from 12 residues.

This chain connects TRBV11-1 to TRBJ2-2; no clear D gene. Germline CDR1 reads SGHAT; CDR2 reads FQDESV (reference sequence). The V end lost 2 bases, the J end lost 6 bases, and 7 bases lay between the germline ends. The length of the CDR3 is 13 residues. The CDR3 reads CASSLIVSGELFF. The CDR3, as DNA: TGTGCCAGCAGCTTAATTGTGTCCGGGGAGCTGTTTTTT.

The chain combines TRBV5-4 with TRBJ2-1; 14 bases fit TRBD2. The length of the CDR3 is 18 residues. The V gene's germline CDR1 is SGHNT and CDR2 YYREEE (reference sequence). J lost 6 bases, V lost 3 bases, and 11 bases had no gene match. This CDR3 reads CASSWGGTSGGEVNEQFF. The CDR3, as DNA: TGTGCCAGCAGCTGGGGAGGGACTAGCGGGGGAGAAGTCAATGAGCAGTTCTTC. Drawing the rest from reference TRBV5-4 and TRBJ2-1, the complete variable domain is ETGVTQSPTHLIKTRGQQVTLRCSSQSGHNTVSWYQQALGQGPQFIFQYYREEENGRGNFPPRFSGLQFPNYSSELNVNALELDDSALYLCASSWGGTSGGEVNEQFFGPGTRLTVL.

This clone was counted between two and nine times. The rearrangement joins TRBV30 to TRBJ1-1; D might be TRBD1 (6 bases). The CDR3 sequence is 13 residues long. Germline CDR1 GTSNPN, CDR2 SVGIG (reference sequence). V lost 5 bases, J lost 5 bases, and 15 bases lay in between. CDR3 sequence (DNA): TGTGCCTGGCTCAATCCGGGACAAACTGAAGCTTTCTTT. It translates to CAWLNPGQTEAFF.

This rearrangement joins TRBV18 to TRBJ2-5; possible D gene TRBD1, 6 bases. The CDR3 contains 16 residues. Germline V gene sequence: CDR1 KGHSH, CDR2 LQKENI. V lost 3 bases, J lost 1 base, and 15 bases lay in between. The CDR3, as DNA: TGTGCCAGCTCACCTAGCCAGGGGTATGGCCAAGAGACCCAGTACTTC. Translated, it gives CASSPSQGYGQETQYF.

The table lists this clone with a count of one. The CDR3 is CASSTFLVGQETQYF. CDR3 nucleotide sequence: TGCGCCAGCAGCACCTTCCTAGTAGGGCAAGAGACCCAGTACTTC. V and J are TRBV5-1 and TRBJ2-5; D gene ambiguous. The CDR3 covers 15 residues. CDR1 is SGHRS, CDR2 YFSETQ, per germline. V shed 4 bases and J shed 2 bases, with 15 bases lying between them.

CDR3 sequence (DNA): TGTGCCAGCAGCCGACAGGGGACGACAGATACGCAGTATTTT. This codes for CASSRQGTTDTQYF. J is TRBJ2-3 and V is TRBV11-2, with 8 bases fitting TRBD1. Germline CDR1 reads SGHAT; CDR2 reads FQNNGV. The V segment lost 5 bases and the J segment 3 bases; nucleotides outside the gene matches: 4. CDR3 size: 14 residues.

The chain has TRBV2 and TRBJ2-2; weak D call: TRBD1 (6 bases). The CDR3 spans 15 residues. Per germline, CDR1 SNHLY and CDR2 FYNNEI. V was cut by 6 bases and J by 6 bases, with 17 bases left in between. Written as DNA, the CDR3 is TGTGCCAGCAGGGTGGACAGTTCGGTTCCCGGGGAGCTGTTTTTT. This translates into CASRVDSSVPGELFF.

There are many counts of this clone. A much bigger clone sits one base away, suggesting this may be a read error. Other DNA sequences from this sample encode an identical CDR3 as well. The genes are TRBV30 and TRBJ1-3; D remains unclear. Germline CDR1 and CDR2: GTSNPN and SVGIG (reference sequence). V lost 0 bases to trimming and J lost 7 bases, with 7 bases between them. This CDR3 has 12 residues. The CDR3 here is CAWSVVGNTIYF. In DNA form, the CDR3 reads TGTGCCTGGAGTGTAGTCGGGAACACCATATATTTT.

The chain uses TRBV14 and TRBJ2-5; TRBD1 might be the D (5 bases). The assigned J gene may be wrong: the sequence end matches TRBJ2-7 better. The CDR3 consists of 14 residues. Germline V gene sequence: CDR1 SGHDN, CDR2 FVKESK. Here the CDR3 DNA reads TGTGCCAGCAGCCCCACCCCTGACAGCTACGAGCAGTACTTC. Its translation is CASSPTPDSYEQYF.

The sample holds many counts of this clone. The sample has other DNA sequences that encode this CDR3 too. The chain is built from TRBV11-2 and TRBJ2-1, with 12 bases matching TRBD2. Germline CDR1 is SGHAT and CDR2 is FQNNGV. This CDR3 contains 16 residues. With 5 bases clipped from V and 4 bases from J, the junction kept 6 bases outside the gene matches. The CDR3 coding sequence is TGTGCCAGCAGCCCGAGACTAGCGGGAGTTTACAATGAGCAGTTCTTC. It encodes CASSPRLAGVYNEQFF.

This chain connects TRBV5-1 to TRBJ2-5, with 8 bases lining up with TRBD2. The CDR3 is 15 amino acids. J gave up 2 bases and V 7 bases, and 10 bases lay outside the gene matches. Germline CDR1 is SGHRS and CDR2 is YFSETQ. The CDR3 here is CASLLSGGKQETQYF. The CDR3 region has the DNA TGCGCCAGCCTTCTTTCGGGAGGGAAACAAGAGACCCAGTACTTC.

This rearrangement joins TRBV5-1 to TRBJ2-6; possibly TRBD1 or TRBD2 for D (5 bases each). This CDR3 comprises 17 residues. The germline gives CDR1 SGHRS, CDR2 YFSETQ. The V and J ends lost 3 bases and 0 bases respectively, with 13 bases between them. In DNA, the CDR3 is TGCGCCAGCAGCTCTGGGGACCGAAGCTCTGGGGCCAACGTCCTGACTTTC. The encoded protein is CASSSGDRSSGANVLTF. Looking up the rest from reference TRBV5-1 and TRBJ2-6 gives the full variable domain: KAGVTQTPRYLIKTRGQQVTLSCSPISGHRSVSWYQQTPGQGLQFLFEYFSETQRNKGNFPGRFSGRQFSNSRSEMNVSTLELGDSALYLCASSSGDRSSGANVLTFGAGSRLTVL.